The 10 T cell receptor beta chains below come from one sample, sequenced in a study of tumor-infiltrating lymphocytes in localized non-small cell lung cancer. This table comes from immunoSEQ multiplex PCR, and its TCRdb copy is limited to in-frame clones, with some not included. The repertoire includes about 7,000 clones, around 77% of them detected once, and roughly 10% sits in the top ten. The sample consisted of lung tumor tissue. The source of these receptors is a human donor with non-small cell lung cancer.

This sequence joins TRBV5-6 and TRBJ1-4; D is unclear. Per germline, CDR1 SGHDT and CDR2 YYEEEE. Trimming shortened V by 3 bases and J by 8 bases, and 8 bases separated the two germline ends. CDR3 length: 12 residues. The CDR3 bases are TGTGCCAGCAGCTCCACGAGGGAAAAACTGTTTTTT. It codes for CASSSTREKLFF. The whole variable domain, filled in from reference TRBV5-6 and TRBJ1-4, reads DAGVTQSPTHLIKTRGQQVTLRCSPKSGHDTVSWYQQALGQGPQFIFQYYEEEERQRGNFPDRFSGHQFPNYSSELNVNALLLGDSALYLCASSSTREKLFFGSGTQLSVL.

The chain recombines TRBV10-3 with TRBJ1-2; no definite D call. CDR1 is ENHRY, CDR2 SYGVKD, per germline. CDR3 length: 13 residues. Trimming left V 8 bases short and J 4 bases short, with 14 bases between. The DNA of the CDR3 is TGTGCCATCTGCGACGCCGTCCCCTATGGCTACACCTTC. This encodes CAICDAVPYGYTF.

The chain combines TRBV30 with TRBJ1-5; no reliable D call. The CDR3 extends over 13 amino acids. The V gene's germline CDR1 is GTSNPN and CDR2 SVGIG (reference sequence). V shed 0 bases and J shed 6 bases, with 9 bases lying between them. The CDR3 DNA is TGTGCCTGGAGTGTCGGAGATACTCAGCCCCAGCATTTT. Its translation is CAWSVGDTQPQHF.

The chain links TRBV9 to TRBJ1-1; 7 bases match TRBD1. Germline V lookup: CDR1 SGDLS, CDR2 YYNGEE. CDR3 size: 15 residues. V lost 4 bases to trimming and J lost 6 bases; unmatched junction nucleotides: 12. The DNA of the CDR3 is TGTGCCAGCAGCCCACTAGACAGGGCTTTCCCTGAAGCTTTCTTT. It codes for CASSPLDRAFPEAFF.

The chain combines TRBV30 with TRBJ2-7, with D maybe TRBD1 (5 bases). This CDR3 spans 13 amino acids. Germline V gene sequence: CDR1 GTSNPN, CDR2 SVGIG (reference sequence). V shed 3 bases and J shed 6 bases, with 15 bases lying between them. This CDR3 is CAWRGEPFVEQYF. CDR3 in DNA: TGTGCCTGGAGAGGGGAACCCTTTGTCGAGCAGTACTTC.

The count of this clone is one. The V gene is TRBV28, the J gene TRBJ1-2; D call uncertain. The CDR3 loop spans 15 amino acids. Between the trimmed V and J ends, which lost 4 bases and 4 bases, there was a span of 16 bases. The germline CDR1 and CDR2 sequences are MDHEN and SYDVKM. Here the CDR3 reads CASSWGQDGLYGYTF. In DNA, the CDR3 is TGTGCCAGCAGTTGGGGTCAGGACGGCCTCTATGGCTACACCTTC.

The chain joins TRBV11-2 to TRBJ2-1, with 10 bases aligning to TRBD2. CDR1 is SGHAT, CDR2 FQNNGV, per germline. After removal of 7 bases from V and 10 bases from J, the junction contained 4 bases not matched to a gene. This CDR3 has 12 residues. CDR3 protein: CASTPGLAEQFF. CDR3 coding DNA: TGTGCCAGCACCCCGGGACTAGCGGAGCAGTTCTTC.

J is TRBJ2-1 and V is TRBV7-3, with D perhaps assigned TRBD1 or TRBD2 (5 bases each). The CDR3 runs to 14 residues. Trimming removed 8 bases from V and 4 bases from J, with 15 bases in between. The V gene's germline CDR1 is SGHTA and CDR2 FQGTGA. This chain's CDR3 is CASSSQRGYNEQFF. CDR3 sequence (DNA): TGTGCCAGCTCCTCCCAGAGGGGATACAATGAGCAGTTCTTC.

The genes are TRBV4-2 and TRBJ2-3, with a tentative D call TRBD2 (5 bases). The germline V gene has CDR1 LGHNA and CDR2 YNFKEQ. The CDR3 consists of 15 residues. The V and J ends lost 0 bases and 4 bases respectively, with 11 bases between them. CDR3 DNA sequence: TGTGCCAGCAGCCAAGATCTGGGTAGCGCAGATACGCAGTATTTT. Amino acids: CASSQDLGSADTQYF.

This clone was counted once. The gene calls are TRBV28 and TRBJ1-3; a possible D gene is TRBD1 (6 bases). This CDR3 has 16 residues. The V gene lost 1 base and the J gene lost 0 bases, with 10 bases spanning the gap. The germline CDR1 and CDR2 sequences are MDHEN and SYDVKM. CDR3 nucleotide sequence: TGTGCCAGCAGTTTATATAGGACAGACTCTGGAAACACCATATATTTT. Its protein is CASSLYRTDSGNTIYF.